This T cell receptor (beta chain) was recovered during a study of blood T cell repertoires in COVID-19. For the study at large: Acute and convalescent COVID-19 specimens originated in the United States, Italy and Spain. PBMCs, B-cell-depleted T cells, or T cells were the source of the cDNA or gDNA that made up the material.

The ends lost 0 bases at V and 4 bases at J; junction bases unmatched: 14. This CDR3 is built from 17 residues. Per germline, CDR1 GTSNPN and CDR2 SVGIG (reference sequence). The method was immunoSEQ multiplex PCR; TCRdb's version includes in-frame clones alone and lacks a portion of them. The sample shows about 160,000 clones, about 74% of them seen only once. The rearrangement uses TRBV30 and TRBJ1-2, with 7 bases aligning to TRBD1. The sequenced sample consisted of peripheral blood. The source of this sequence is a man between 60 and 75 years old with acute or convalescent COVID-19. The CDR3 region has the DNA TGTGCCTGGAGTGTATGGCGCCCGGAGACAGGGCTCTATGGCTACACCTTC. It specifies CAWSVWRPETGLYGYTF.